This T cell receptor beta chain was found in a study of OX40 agonist ivuxolimab in advanced cancers. Study at large: Patients received ivuxolimab, an agonistic anti-OX40 (CD134) antibody. Regarding the study as a whole: Clonal expansion from baseline to week 6 occurred in both CD4+ and CD8+ T cells. Compared with others, partial responders at 0.1-3.0 mg/kg displayed clonal expansion among the lowest. The expanded peripheral T cells' antigen specificity was not determined.

This clone was observed a single time. The antigen remains unidentified. Trimming cost V 4 bases and J 2 bases, with 6 bases left between them. The CDR3 runs 13 residues. Germline-derived CDR1 and CDR2 are LNHDA and SQIVND (reference sequence). The assay was immunoSEQ multiplex PCR, and TCRdb's table has in-frame clones only and misses some. The sample lists about 100,000 clones, about 91% occurring once. The sequences come from CD4+ or CD8+ T cells sorted from blood, collected in a trial of the OX40 agonist ivuxolimab. The chain is built from TRBV19 and TRBJ1-5, with D unclear. This clonotype originated in an adult with an advanced solid tumor such as melanoma, head and neck, liver or kidney cancer. For the CDR3, the DNA is TGTGCCAGTAGTAACTCCGGCAATCAGCCCCAGCATTTT. Residues: CASSNSGNQPQHF.